The 29 T cell receptor beta chains below all came from one sample that was sequenced in a study of early T cells in non-severe SARS-CoV-2 infection. TCRdb re-derived calls from the 5' RACE reads in MiXCR, one entry per CDR3 protein. The table shows about 46,000 distinct CDR3 sequences, with almost 5.5% occurring only once. Sample: whole blood, taken at baseline. The receptor set was obtained from an adult who was a healthcare worker with PCR-confirmed SARS-CoV-2 infection or an uninfected control (not recorded which).

A few counts support this clonotype. The chain recombines TRBV30 with TRBJ1-5, with unresolved D. Germline lookup yields CDR1 GTSNPN and CDR2 SVGIG (reference sequence). CDR3 length: 14 residues. The ends were cut back, 2 bases at V and 5 bases at J, with 13 bases in the middle. The CDR3 spells CAWSIGVGDQPQHF. The CDR3 DNA is TGTGCCTGGAGTATCGGAGTTGGAGATCAGCCCCAGCATTTT.

This clonotype came up many times. V usage is TRBV6-1 and J usage is TRBJ1-2; unclear D gene. Deletions cut 5 bases from V and 4 bases from J, with 14 bases between. This CDR3 has 14 amino acids. Germline CDR1 is MNHNS and CDR2 is SASEGT. CDR3 nucleotide sequence: TGTGCCAGCAGTACCCATTTCCAAAGCTATGGCTACACCTTC. This translates into CASSTHFQSYGYTF.

The V call is TRBV18, the J call TRBJ2-3; 11 bases are a match to TRBD2. Germline loops: CDR1 KGHSH, CDR2 LQKENI. CDR3 size: 16 residues. The junction had 3 bases not matched to a gene; V was cut back by 2 bases and J by 2 bases. DNA of the CDR3: TGTGCCAGCTCACCAAGACTAGCGGGAAACACAGATACGCAGTATTTT. This encodes CASSPRLAGNTDTQYF.

This clonotype was counted ten times or more. This rearrangement joins TRBV7-9 to TRBJ2-5, with 7 bases fitting TRBD1. Losses at the gene ends were 2 bases for V and 3 bases for J; bases not matched to a gene: 6. There are 15 residues in the CDR3. Germline V gene lookup returns CDR1 SEHNR and CDR2 FQNEAQ (reference sequence). The CDR3 spells CASSLNTGQKETQYF. The CDR3 nucleotides read TGTGCCAGCAGCTTAAATACGGGACAGAAAGAGACCCAGTACTTC. Based on the CDR3 plus reference TRBV7-9 and TRBJ2-5, the full variable domain is DTGVSQNPRHKITKRGQNVTFRCDPISEHNRLYWYRQTLGQGPEFLTYFQNEAQLEKSRLLSDRFSAERPKGSFSTLEIQRTEQGDSAMYLCASSLNTGQKETQYFGPGTRLLVL.

Of note for this clonotype: At one end the junction does not follow the germline gene, possibly because of a read error. The rearrangement joins TRBV11-2 to TRBJ1-1, with D hard to call. CDR1 and CDR2 (germline): SGHAT, FQNNGV. The CDR3 contains 14 residues. Written as DNA, the CDR3 is TGTGCCAGCAGCTTAGCGTGGGAGAACGCTGAAGCTTTCTTT. It yields the protein CASSLAWENAEAFF.

CDR3 sequence (DNA): TGTGCCTGGAGTGCGGGAGGAGAGGACACCGGGGAGCTGTTTTTT. Translating it yields CAWSAGGEDTGELFF. The rearrangement uses TRBV30 and TRBJ2-2; 7 nucleotides agree with TRBD2. From germline, CDR1 is GTSNPN and CDR2 SVGIG (reference sequence). The CDR3 is 15 amino acids. The V segment lost 1 base and the J segment 3 bases; nucleotides outside the gene matches: 5.

Many counts were recorded for this clonotype. This chain joins TRBV20-1 and TRBJ2-1; TRBD1 or TRBD2 may be the D gene (6 bases each). CDR1 and CDR2 from the germline V gene are DFQATT and SNEGSKA (reference sequence). Trimming took 0 bases from V and 4 from J, leaving 13 bases between them. There are 15 residues in the CDR3. The CDR3 reads CSARELGGTYNEQFF. CDR3 DNA: TGCAGTGCTAGAGAATTAGGCGGGACATACAATGAGCAGTTCTTC.

The sample holds many counts of this clonotype. This chain uses TRBV20-1 with TRBJ2-7; unclear D gene. Germline CDR1 reads DFQATT; CDR2 reads SNEGSKA (reference sequence). The CDR3 extends over 15 amino acids. V shed 6 bases and J shed 5 bases, with 23 bases lying between them. Written as DNA, the CDR3 is TGCAGTGCCAAACCACCGGACGGCGAAAGCCACGAGCAGTACTTC. Translation gives CSAKPPDGESHEQYF.

This clonotype was detected many times. The CDR3 nucleotides read TGTGCCAGCAGCCGAAGGGGCGCGGGAGGGCAAGGCTACAATGAGCAGTTCTTC. This gives the protein CASSRRGAGGQGYNEQFF. V usage is TRBV7-3 and J usage is TRBJ2-1, with 9 bases that match TRBD2. CDR1 is SGHTA and CDR2 is FQGTGA in the germline V gene. V lost 5 bases and J lost 3; bases outside the gene matches: 14. This CDR3 has 18 amino acids.

This clonotype occurred many times. This chain joins TRBV24-1 and TRBJ2-2; D ambiguous. CDR3 length: 16 amino acids. Germline V CDR1 and CDR2: KGHDR, SFDVKD. V lost 0 bases and J lost 2, with 9 bases in between. This CDR3 is CATSDLPGLNTGELFF. CDR3 sequence (DNA): TGTGCCACCAGTGATTTGCCTGGGCTAAACACCGGGGAGCTGTTTTTT.

In this sample, this clonotype turned up a few times. J is TRBJ2-7 and V is TRBV4-1; D not resolved. With 0 bases removed from V and 5 bases from J, the gap between germline ends came to 11 bases. The CDR3 extends over 14 amino acids. Looked up from germline, CDR1 is MGHRA and CDR2 is YSYEKL. The CDR3 reads CASSQEGLSDEQYF. In DNA, the CDR3 is TGCGCCAGCAGCCAAGAGGGTTTGAGCGACGAGCAGTACTTC.

This chain uses TRBV2 with TRBJ2-7, with D unclear. Germline CDR1 reads SNHLY; CDR2 reads FYNNEI. V lost 4 bases and J 6 bases, leaving 13 bases between the germline ends. The CDR3 has 13 amino acids. The CDR3 loop reads CASSVGSWSEQYF. The DNA for the CDR3 is TGTGCCAGCAGTGTGGGCAGTTGGTCCGAGCAGTACTTC.

In this sample, this clonotype turned up many times. V usage is TRBV20-1 and J usage is TRBJ2-1, with D unclear. The germline V gene encodes CDR1 DFQATT and CDR2 SNEGSKA (reference sequence). The CDR3 spans 14 residues. V was cut by 3 bases and J by 0 bases, with 9 bases left in between. CDR3 nucleotides: TGCAGTGCTAGGACTCACAGCTCCTACAATGAGCAGTTCTTC. Translating gives CSARTHSSYNEQFF.

In its sample, this clonotype was seen many times. The V gene is TRBV28, the J gene TRBJ2-7; 7 bases map to TRBD2. The CDR3 has 15 amino acids. Germline V lookup: CDR1 MDHEN, CDR2 SYDVKM. V lost 5 bases, J lost 2 bases, and 9 bases stayed unmatched. The DNA of the CDR3 is TGTGCCAGCAGTCCCCCGGGGACTAATACCTACGAGCAGTACTTC. It is translated as CASSPPGTNTYEQYF.

This clonotype has ten or more counts. V and J are TRBV7-9 and TRBJ2-1; 13 nucleotides align to TRBD2. This CDR3 contains 15 residues. V lost 5 bases and J lost 8; bases outside the gene matches: 6. Germline V gives CDR1 SEHNR, CDR2 FQNEAQ (reference sequence). The CDR3: CASSQTSGRAHEQFF. The CDR3 bases are TGTGCCAGCAGCCAAACTAGCGGGAGGGCGCATGAGCAGTTCTTC.

This clonotype was seen at least ten times. The gene calls are TRBV18 and TRBJ2-7; D possibly corresponds to TRBD1 (6 bases). The CDR3 contains 14 residues. Deletions cut 3 bases from V and 0 bases from J, with 9 bases between. Germline V gives CDR1 KGHSH, CDR2 LQKENI. The CDR3 loop reads CASSPRQDSYEQYF. The CDR3, as DNA: TGTGCCAGCTCACCGCGACAGGACTCCTACGAGCAGTACTTC. The complete variable domain, with remaining parts taken from reference TRBV18 and TRBJ2-7, reads NAGVMQNPRHLVRRRGQEARLRCSPMKGHSHVYWYRQLPEEGLKFMVYLQKENIIDESGMPKERFSAEFPKEGPSILRIQQVVRGDSAAYFCASSPRQDSYEQYFGPGTRLTVT.

This clonotype was seen many times. V is TRBV5-1 and J is TRBJ1-1; D remains ambiguous. V was cut by 0 bases and J by 0 bases, with 9 bases left in between. The CDR3 has 15 amino acids. Per the germline V gene, CDR1 is SGHRS and CDR2 is YFSETQ. Written as DNA, the CDR3 is TGCGCCAGCAGCTTGGATGGAGTCTTGAACACTGAAGCTTTCTTT. This sequence encodes CASSLDGVLNTEAFF.

V usage is TRBV5-1 and J usage is TRBJ2-6; D might be TRBD1 (5 bases). Germline CDR1 and CDR2: SGHRS and YFSETQ. The CDR3 extends over 15 amino acids. V was clipped by 3 bases and J by 4 bases, with 11 bases between them. The CDR3 protein is CASSSAGQGANVLTF. The CDR3 DNA is TGCGCCAGCAGCTCGGCAGGGCAAGGGGCCAACGTCCTGACTTTC.

This clonotype was detected only a few times. An end of the junction differs from the germline gene, which may be a read error. The chain carries TRBV30 and TRBJ2-7; 10 nucleotides agree with TRBD1. The CDR3 totals 11 residues. The germline V gene has CDR1 GTSNPN and CDR2 SVGIG (reference sequence). The CDR3 DNA sequence: TGTGCCTGGAGTGGCCGGGACAGGGGACACTTC. This codes for CAWSGRDRGHF.

This clonotype was found many times. This chain uses TRBV19 with TRBJ2-7; possibly TRBD2 for D (5 bases). Trimming took 7 bases from V and 12 from J, leaving 10 bases between them. The germline V gene encodes CDR1 LNHDA and CDR2 SQIVND (reference sequence). This CDR3 has 9 amino acids. The CDR3 DNA sequence: TGTGCCAGTACCCGGAGGCGGTACTTC. It is translated as CASTRRRYF.

This clonotype has a count of ten or more. The gene calls are TRBV20-1 and TRBJ2-7, with D maybe TRBD2 (7 bases). Germline CDR1 and CDR2: DFQATT and SNEGSKA (reference sequence). The CDR3 has 13 residues. V was trimmed by 1 base and J by 6 bases, leaving 13 bases between them. Written as DNA, the CDR3 is TGCAGTGCTAGAGGCGGGGGCCTCCCCGAGCAGTACTTC. This codes for CSARGGGLPEQYF.

This clonotype was found many times. CDR3 region: CASSQVSQAHYGYTF. The CDR3 nucleotides are TGCGCCAGCAGCCAAGTGAGCCAGGCCCACTATGGCTACACCTTC. V is TRBV4-1 and J is TRBJ1-2; D remains ambiguous. Germline CDR1 reads MGHRA; CDR2 reads YSYEKL. V was trimmed by 1 base and J by 3 bases, leaving 12 bases between them. This CDR3 has 15 amino acids.

This clonotype has a count of ten or more. J is TRBJ2-1 and V is TRBV27, with no clear D. In germline, CDR1 is MNHEY, CDR2 SMNVEV (reference sequence). The V and J ends lost 6 bases and 10 bases respectively, with 16 bases between them. This CDR3 is 13 amino acids long. The DNA for the CDR3 is TGTGCCAGCAGGTATCCCGATAATACCGAGCAGTTCTTC. Protein: CASRYPDNTEQFF.

This clonotype was counted only a few times. This chain connects TRBV18 to TRBJ2-7; 8 positions agree with TRBD1. CDR1 is KGHSH and CDR2 is LQKENI in the germline V gene. This CDR3 contains 15 residues. The ends lost 1 base at V and 6 bases at J; junction bases unmatched: 8. In DNA form, the CDR3 reads TGTGCCAGCTCACCACTAGGGACAGGTCAAGGCGAGCAGTACTTC. Translating it yields CASSPLGTGQGEQYF.

Ten or more counts support this clonotype. The V call is TRBV2, the J call TRBJ2-1, with 11 nucleotides matching TRBD2. Germline V gives CDR1 SNHLY, CDR2 FYNNEI. V gave up 7 bases and J gave up 6 bases; unmatched junction bases: 8. This CDR3 has 15 residues. CDR3 residues: CASNPPGLAVNEQFF. CDR3 nucleotide sequence: TGTGCCAGCAATCCACCGGGACTAGCGGTCAATGAGCAGTTCTTC.

This chain links TRBV19 with TRBJ2-3; D not resolved. Trimming removed 0 bases at V and 5 bases at J, with 6 bases between. Germline V gene sequence: CDR1 LNHDA, CDR2 SQIVND (reference sequence). This CDR3 has 13 amino acids. CDR3 sequence reads: CASSIDRKDTQYF. CDR3 coding DNA: TGTGCCAGTAGTATAGATCGTAAAGATACGCAGTATTTT.

This clonotype was seen repeatedly, ten times or more. The chain combines TRBV6-2 or TRBV6-3 with TRBJ2-7, with 10 bases matching TRBD2. Trimming cost V 5 bases and J 3 bases; bases outside gene matches: 4. Germline CDR1 MNHEY, CDR2 SVGEGT. The CDR3 runs 14 residues. The CDR3 loop reads CASSLSGRFYEQYF. Written as DNA, the CDR3 is TGTGCCAGCAGTCTTAGCGGGAGGTTCTACGAGCAGTACTTC.

This clonotype was seen at least ten times. The rearrangement links TRBV15 to TRBJ2-6, with TRBD1 matching 8 bases. CDR3 length: 18 amino acids. The V gene end was trimmed by 1 base and the J gene end by 3 bases; junction bases not matched to a gene: 8. Germline V gene data show CDR1 as LNHNV and CDR2 as YYDKDF (reference sequence). The CDR3 sequence is CATSRGGQGAFGANVLTF. CDR3 nucleotides: TGTGCCACCAGCAGAGGAGGCCAGGGGGCGTTTGGGGCCAACGTCCTGACTTTC.

V and J are TRBV5-1 and TRBJ2-5; D gene ambiguous. Germline-derived CDR1 and CDR2 are SGHRS and YFSETQ. The CDR3 runs to 11 residues. Trimming took off 5 bases at V and 0 bases at J, with 2 bases between the two ends. CDR3: CASRNQETQYF. CDR3 in DNA: TGCGCCAGCAGGAACCAAGAGACCCAGTACTTC. The full variable domain, rest sourced from reference TRBV5-1 and TRBJ2-5, is KAGVTQTPRYLIKTRGQQVTLSCSPISGHRSVSWYQQTPGQGLQFLFEYFSETQRNKGNFPGRFSGRQFSNSRSEMNVSTLELGDSALYLCASRNQETQYFGPGTRLLVL.